This T cell receptor beta chain derives from a study of cytomegalovirus exposure and HLA in healthy donors. Only in-frame clones appear in the TCRdb table, and some are missing; sequencing was by immunoSEQ multiplex PCR. The repertoire holds tens of thousands of clones, with roughly 93% as singletons. Germline loops: CDR1 SEHNR, CDR2 FQNEAQ (reference sequence). The CDR3 is made up of 16 amino acids. V dropped 1 base and J dropped 5; count of bases not matched to a gene: 9. This chain joins TRBV7-9 and TRBJ2-5; 8 nucleotides align to TRBD2. Sequenced sample: PBMCs. This sequence was found in a woman aged 30 to 39 in good health and CMV-seronegative. The CDR3: CASSLDGGLVRETQYF. The CDR3, as DNA: TGTGCCAGCAGCTTAGACGGGGGACTAGTGAGGGAGACCCAGTACTTC. Based on the CDR3 plus reference TRBV7-9 and TRBJ2-5, the full variable domain is DTGVSQNPRHKITKRGQNVTFRCDPISEHNRLYWYRQTLGQGPEFLTYFQNEAQLEKSRLLSDRFSAERPKGSFSTLEIQRTEQGDSAMYLCASSLDGGLVRETQYFGPGTRLLVL.